These T cell receptor beta chains were read from a single sample in a study of T cell responses to AZD1222 COVID-19 vaccine. Clones were read by immunoSEQ multiplex PCR, and TCRdb kept only the in-frame ones, dropping some. Of about 130,000 clones listed, 93% are singletons. The specimen comprised peripheral blood, sampled on day 0 of AZD1222 vaccination. The source of these receptors is an adult in good health. Both conserved end residues are part of each CDR3. The D gene is left open where the match is weak. Rows may omit the clone size; those that give it use once, few, many or a size class.

>-|TRBV11-3|TRBJ2-7|TRBD2
CASSAGLGGTYEQYF
TGTGCCAGCAGCGCAGGATTGGGGGGGACCTACGAGCAGTACTTC
>-|TRBV4-3|TRBJ1-2|-
CASSQDFGGVYGYTF
TGCGCCAGCAGCCAAGATTTCGGGGGGGTCTATGGCTACACCTTC
>-|TRBV5-6|TRBJ1-3|-
CASSLGKRGNTIYF
TGTGCCAGCAGCTTGGGCAAACGGGGAAACACCATATATTTT
>-|TRBV6-5|TRBJ2-4|-
CASTDRLYHIQYF
TGTGCCAGCACCGACAGATTGTACCACATTCAGTACTTC
>-|TRBV5-6|TRBJ1-1|TRBD1
CASSWARGRVTNTEAFF
TGTGCCAGCAGCTGGGCAAGGGGGCGGGTAACGAACACTGAAGCTTTCTTT
>-|TRBV6-5|TRBJ1-1|-
CASTTKGGANTEAFF
TGTGCCAGCACCACTAAGGGGGGGGCCAACACTGAAGCTTTCTTT
>-|TRBV2|TRBJ2-3|TRBD2
CASYPSGGESTDTQYF
TGTGCCAGCTACCCTAGCGGGGGGGAAAGCACAGATACGCAGTATTTT
>-|TRBV6-5|TRBJ1-2|TRBD1
CAIDGQGDGYTF
TGTGCCATCGACGGACAGGGGGATGGCTACACCTTC
>-|TRBV19|TRBJ1-5|-
CASSIAQGRSNQPQHF
TGTGCCAGTAGTATAGCCCAGGGGCGAAGTAATCAGCCCCAGCATTTT
>once|TRBV7-9|TRBJ1-3|TRBD1
CASSPLRTGKGNTIYF
TGTGCCAGCAGCCCCTTACGGACAGGGAAAGGAAACACCATATATTTT
>-|TRBV6-5|TRBJ2-7|-
CASRSDRSYEQYF
TGTGCCAGCAGATCGGACAGATCCTACGAGCAGTACTTC
>once|TRBV27|TRBJ2-1|TRBD1
CASSLPGQGNNEQFF
TGTGCCAGCAGTTTACCGGGACAGGGTAACAATGAGCAGTTCTTC
>-|TRBV9|TRBJ2-1|TRBD2
CASSAGTRIYNEQFF
TGTGCCAGCAGCGCAGGGACTAGGATATACAATGAGCAGTTCTTC
>-|TRBV4-1|TRBJ2-1|-
CASSQGFARNNNEQFF
TGCGCCAGCAGCCAAGGTTTTGCGAGAAATAACAATGAGCAGTTCTTC
>-|TRBV12-3/TRBV12-4|TRBJ2-1|-
CASSLQSEQFF
TGTGCCAGCAGTTTACAGTCTGAGCAGTTCTTC
>-|TRBV4-1|TRBJ1-3|-
CASSRGSGAGNTIYF
TGCGCCAGCAGCCGGGGATCAGGGGCTGGAAACACCATATATTTT
>-|TRBV29-1|TRBJ1-4|TRBD1
CSASRDRGEKLFF
TGCAGCGCCTCCCGGGACAGGGGGGAAAAACTGTTTTTT
>-|TRBV18|TRBJ2-7|-
CASSSIAGTPPYEQYF
TGTGCCAGCTCGAGTATCGCCGGGACACCACCCTACGAGCAGTACTTC
>-|TRBV19|TRBJ1-6|-
CASKWGSGPENSPLHF
TGTGCCAGTAAATGGGGGTCGGGACCGGAGAATTCACCCCTCCACTTT
>-|TRBV5-4|TRBJ2-2|-
CASSLAFENTGELFF
TGTGCCAGCAGCTTGGCTTTTGAGAACACCGGGGAGCTGTTTTTT
>-|TRBV28|TRBJ2-3|-
CASSNSERYTDTQYF
TGTGCCAGCAGTAATTCTGAACGGTACACAGATACGCAGTATTTT
>-|TRBV9|TRBJ2-7|TRBD1
CASSLRQGAYEQYF
TGTGCCAGCAGCCTCCGACAGGGGGCCTACGAGCAGTACTTC
>-|TRBV27|TRBJ1-2|TRBD1
CASSPGQGFIYGYTF
TGTGCCAGCAGTCCCGGACAGGGATTTATCTATGGCTACACCTTC
>once|TRBV7-2|TRBJ1-6|TRBD1
CASSLAGTAYNSPLHF
TGTGCCAGCAGCTTAGCCGGGACAGCCTATAATTCACCCCTCCACTTT
>-|TRBV6-2/TRBV6-3|TRBJ2-2|-
CASSFHYTGELFF
TGTGCCAGCAGTTTTCATTACACCGGGGAGCTGTTTTTT
>-|TRBV14|TRBJ1-4|-
CASSQAGRRHEKLFF
TGTGCCAGCAGCCAAGCGGGCAGGCGACATGAAAAACTGTTTTTT
>-|TRBV5-6|TRBJ1-6|TRBD1
CASSYGQGASPLHF
TGTGCCAGCAGCTATGGACAGGGGGCCTCACCCCTCCACTTT
>-|TRBV4-3|TRBJ2-2|TRBD1
CASSQGVPGGHTGELFF
TGCGCCAGCAGCCAAGGGGTACCAGGGGGCCATACCGGGGAGCTGTTTTTT
>-|TRBV4-1|TRBJ2-5|-
CASSQEIVGLARTQYF
TGCGCCAGCAGCCAAGAAATTGTTGGCCTAGCCCGGACCCAGTACTTC
>-|TRBV30|TRBJ1-5|-
CAWSYGGSQPQHF
TGTGCCTGGAGTTATGGGGGCAGTCAGCCCCAGCATTTT
>-|TRBV30|TRBJ1-2|-
CAWTPGTANYGYTF
TGTGCCTGGACCCCCGGGACCGCTAACTATGGCTACACCTTC
>-|TRBV12-3/TRBV12-4|TRBJ1-2|TRBD1
CASSPGTGGYTF
TGTGCCAGCAGTCCCGGGACAGGAGGGTACACCTTC
>-|TRBV28|TRBJ1-1|-
CASSFPTGRAFF
TGTGCCAGCAGTTTCCCGACGGGAAGAGCTTTCTTT
>-|TRBV4-1|TRBJ1-1|-
CASSAGAMNTEAFF
TGCGCCAGCAGCGCGGGAGCTATGAACACTGAAGCTTTCTTT
>-|TRBV19|TRBJ2-2|-
CASSSASDALGELFF
TGTGCCAGTAGTTCGGCATCGGACGCCCTTGGGGAGCTGTTTTTT
>-|TRBV5-1|TRBJ2-6|-
CASSFQGSGANVLTF
TGCGCCAGCAGCTTCCAGGGGTCTGGGGCCAACGTCCTGACTTTC
>-|TRBV28|TRBJ1-1|-
CASSLLPPFSQVRRDTEAFF
TGTGCCAGCAGTTTATTGCCCCCCTTTTCCCAGGTCCGGCGGGACACTGAAGCTTTCTTT
>-|TRBV5-8|TRBJ1-2|TRBD1
CASSWGTGRDYGYTF
TGTGCCAGCAGCTGGGGGACAGGAAGGGACTATGGCTACACCTTC
>-|TRBV2|TRBJ2-2|-
CASSEFASGELFF
TGTGCCAGCAGTGAATTTGCATCCGGGGAGCTGTTTTTT
>-|TRBV7-9|TRBJ1-6|-
CASSFGQNNSPLHF
TGTGCCAGCAGCTTCGGGCAGAATAATTCACCCCTCCACTTT
>-|TRBV1|TRBJ2-5|-
CTSSQDPGGGSRETQYF
TGCACCAGCAGCCAAGATCCGGGCGGGGGGTCTAGGGAGACCCAGTACTTC
>-|TRBV7-9|TRBJ2-1|TRBD2
CASSYAKGLADNEQFF
TGTGCCAGCAGCTATGCTAAAGGACTAGCGGACAATGAGCAGTTCTTC
>-|TRBV2|TRBJ1-6|-
CASSWTEEAYNSPLHF
TGTGCCAGCTCCTGGACAGAAGAAGCTTATAATTCACCCCTCCACTTT
>-|TRBV28|TRBJ1-2|TRBD1
CASATGERVYGYTF
TGTGCCAGCGCAACAGGGGAGAGGGTCTATGGCTACACCTTC
>-|TRBV18|TRBJ2-7|-
CASSPGTLRDEQYF
TGTGCCAGCTCACCAGGCACCCTAAGGGACGAGCAGTACTTC
>-|TRBV28|TRBJ1-2|-
CASSLLGGLGGYTF
TGTGCCAGCAGTTTATTAGGCGGTTTGGGTGGCTACACCTTC
>-|TRBV6-4|TRBJ1-1|TRBD1
CASSLTGRTEAFF
TGTGCCAGCAGTCTGACAGGGCGAACTGAAGCTTTCTTT
>-|TRBV30|TRBJ2-2|-
CACDPTDREGTGELFF
TGTGCCTGCGACCCTACCGACAGGGAGGGCACCGGGGAGCTGTTTTTT
>once|TRBV28|TRBJ1-1|-
CASSSSNGGVSEAFF
TGTGCCAGCAGCTCATCCAACGGGGGAGTCTCTGAAGCTTTCTTT
>-|TRBV2|TRBJ2-5|-
CASSPQWETQYF
TGTGCCAGCAGCCCTCAGTGGGAGACCCAGTACTTC
>-|TRBV4-1|TRBJ1-2|TRBD1
CASSPRDRDYGYTF
TGCGCCAGCAGCCCCCGGGACAGAGACTATGGCTACACCTTC
>-|TRBV30|TRBJ1-2|TRBD1
CAWTGTGPGYTF
TGTGCCTGGACCGGGACAGGGCCTGGCTACACCTTC
>-|TRBV7-2|TRBJ2-4|-
CASSLNPLAKNIQYF
TGTGCCAGCAGCCTTAATCCTCTAGCCAAAAACATTCAGTACTTC
>-|TRBV5-5|TRBJ2-4|TRBD1
CASSLDPGQGNIQYF
TGTGCCAGCAGCTTGGACCCCGGACAGGGGAACATTCAGTACTTC